The 19 T cell receptor beta chains below come from one sample, sequenced in a study of T-cell reconstitution after alpha-beta-depleted transplantation in children (dated by TCRdb to about 2016). The library was generated by PCR. Sequencer: Illumina HiSeq 2500. TCR libraries were prepared with molecular barcoding, using unique molecular identifiers to normalize TCRbeta repertoire quantification. TCRdb applied fastp at Q25 and MiXCR to the public reads, then kept only in-frame beta chains. Entries that share a CDR3 protein sequence are merged under the most common genes and DNA. The sample contains 490,000 or so distinct CDR3 sequences, 12% of them found a single time. The ten largest clones take up about 5% of the sample. Source: PBMCs from the stem cell graft donor, taken from the stem cell graft. All receptors derive from a human donor who donated a stem cell graft to a child with combined immunodeficiency.

The chain links TRBV11-2 to TRBJ2-3, with D tentatively TRBD2 (5 bases). The CDR3 is 20 residues long. Germline CDR1 and CDR2: SGHAT and FQNNGV. V shed 0 bases and J shed 0 bases, with 22 bases lying between them. CDR3 loop: CASSLESSATTATSTDTQYF. The CDR3 nucleotides read TGTGCCAGCAGCTTAGAGAGTAGCGCAACTACCGCGACTAGCACAGATACGCAGTATTTT.

This clonotype came up a few times. The chain links TRBV4-2 to TRBJ2-7, with D perhaps matching TRBD2 (7 bases). Germline V gene sequence: CDR1 LGHNA, CDR2 YNFKEQ. The CDR3 covers 14 residues. V was pared by 3 bases and J by 2 bases, with 11 bases between. The DNA of the CDR3 is TGTGCCAGCAGCCAGTTCGGGGGGCCCTACGAGCAGTACTTC. It codes for CASSQFGGPYEQYF.

The CDR3 is CASSRPGQPYEQYF. The CDR3 nucleotides read TGTGCCAGCAGTCGCCCGGGACAGCCCTACGAGCAGTACTTC. The V call is TRBV9, the J call TRBJ2-7, with TRBD1 identical over 7 bases. The CDR3 contains 14 residues. The germline gives CDR1 SGDLS, CDR2 YYNGEE. Trimming at V came to 5 bases and at J to 2 bases, leaving 7 bases not matched to a gene.

The genes are TRBV20-1 and TRBJ2-5; 10 bases are shared with TRBD1. V lost 5 bases and J lost 0; bases outside the gene matches: 6. The CDR3 runs 15 residues. Germline V gives CDR1 DFQATT, CDR2 SNEGSKA (reference sequence). CDR3 DNA: TGCAGTGCTTTCCGGGACAGGGGATACCAAGAGACCCAGTACTTC. Translated: CSAFRDRGYQETQYF.

The chain joins TRBV7-2 to TRBJ2-5; maybe TRBD1 (6 bases). Germline lookup yields CDR1 SGHTA and CDR2 FQGNSA. With 1 base removed from V and 4 bases from J, the gap between germline ends came to 16 bases. The CDR3 covers 16 residues. CDR3 nucleotide sequence: TGTGCCAGCAGCTTAGTAGGCAGGGGCCTCGGAGAGACCCAGTACTTC. Amino acids: CASSLVGRGLGETQYF.

The V and J genes are TRBV29-1 and TRBJ1-1, with TRBD1 identical over 10 bases. The CDR3 length is 16 residues. V shed 5 bases, J shed 2 bases, and the junction held 11 bases outside the gene matches. Germline CDR1 SQVTM, CDR2 ANQGSEA. The CDR3: CSVFDRGRVVNTEAFF. CDR3 DNA sequence: TGCAGCGTTTTTGACAGGGGGCGCGTAGTCAACACTGAAGCTTTCTTT.

This clonotype was recorded a few times. The gene calls are TRBV5-1 and TRBJ2-1; D might be TRBD2 (7 bases). Germline loops: CDR1 SGHRS, CDR2 YFSETQ. V lost 3 bases, J lost 9 bases, and 13 bases lay in between. The CDR3 contains 13 residues. CDR3 residues: CASSSRGGTEQFF. In DNA form, the CDR3 reads TGCGCCAGCAGCTCGAGGGGGGGCACTGAGCAGTTCTTC. The entire variable domain, with the rest obtained from reference TRBV5-1 and TRBJ2-1, is as follows: KAGVTQTPRYLIKTRGQQVTLSCSPISGHRSVSWYQQTPGQGLQFLFEYFSETQRNKGNFPGRFSGRQFSNSRSEMNVSTLELGDSALYLCASSSRGGTEQFFGPGTRLTVL.

This clonotype was picked up one time. Compared with germline, one end of the junction differs, possibly owing to a read error. CDR3 in amino acids: CTSSPPRISGRAHSSYNEQFF. CDR3 coding DNA: TGTACCAGCAGTCCGCCGAGGATAAGCGGGAGGGCTCATAGCTCCTACAATGAGCAGTTCTTC. This chain uses TRBV6-2 or TRBV6-3 with TRBJ2-1, with TRBD2 identical over 10 bases. Looked up from germline, CDR1 is MNHEY and CDR2 is SVGEGT. The CDR3 extends over 21 amino acids.

The CDR3 is CASSLGGDGELFF. Here the CDR3 DNA reads TGTGCCAGCAGCTTAGGAGGGGACGGGGAGCTGTTTTTT. The chain couples TRBV7-3 to TRBJ2-2, with D possibly being TRBD2 (6 bases). Germline V gene data show CDR1 as SGHTA and CDR2 as FQGTGA. This CDR3 region has 13 residues. V was clipped by 2 bases and J by 7 bases, with 8 bases between them.

The chain joins TRBV12-3 or TRBV12-4 to TRBJ1-5, with D possibly matching TRBD1 (6 bases). The CDR3 runs 16 residues. Deletions cut 3 bases from V and 0 bases from J, with 12 bases between. The DNA of the CDR3 is TGTGCCAGCAGTTTTGGACAGACTTATAGCAATCAGCCCCAGCATTTT. Its protein product is CASSFGQTYSNQPQHF.

The CDR3 loop reads CASSQERGLVHEQYF. The CDR3 DNA reads TGTGCCAGCAGCCAAGAACGGGGGCTTGTCCACGAGCAGTACTTC. The chain joins TRBV4-2 to TRBJ2-7; the D gene could be TRBD1 or TRBD2 (6 bases each). V was cut by 0 bases and J by 5 bases, with 14 bases left in between. CDR3 length: 15 amino acids. The germline gives CDR1 LGHNA, CDR2 YNFKEQ.

The genes are TRBV30 and TRBJ1-5, with D hard to call. Germline V gene sequence: CDR1 GTSNPN, CDR2 SVGIG (reference sequence). The V and J ends lost 5 bases and 4 bases respectively, with 15 bases between them. The CDR3 runs 14 residues. The CDR3 here is CAWGGYSANQPQHF. The DNA of the CDR3 is TGTGCCTGGGGAGGGTACAGCGCGAATCAGCCCCAGCATTTT.

The chain recombines TRBV6-5 with TRBJ2-2; D may be TRBD1 (6 bases). CDR3 length: 15 residues. Trimming removed 0 bases from V and 4 bases from J, with 9 bases in between. Looked up from germline, CDR1 is MNHEY and CDR2 is SVGAGI. CDR3 DNA: TGTGCCAGCAGTTACTCGGCAGGGGCCACCGGGGAGCTGTTTTTT. As protein: CASSYSAGATGELFF.

At least ten counts were recorded for this clonotype. V usage is TRBV12-3 or TRBV12-4 and J usage is TRBJ2-2; no firm D call. Deletions cut 5 bases from V and 6 bases from J, with 7 bases between. The CDR3 is 12 amino acids. CDR3 protein: CASSDGPGELFF. CDR3 nucleotide sequence: TGTGCCAGCAGTGACGGACCCGGGGAGCTGTTTTTT.

This clonotype was picked up a small number of times. The chain uses TRBV29-1 and TRBJ1-5; weak D call: TRBD1 (5 bases). The CDR3 is 13 residues long. Trimming left V 4 bases short and J 0 bases short, with 7 bases between. In germline, CDR1 is SQVTM, CDR2 ANQGSEA. The DNA for the CDR3 is TGCAGCGTTGGTCAGGGTAGCAATCAGCCCCAGCATTTT. It is translated as CSVGQGSNQPQHF.

The chain uses TRBV29-1 and TRBJ2-5; the match to TRBD1 covers 7 bases. Germline CDR1 and CDR2: SQVTM and ANQGSEA. The CDR3 totals 13 residues. With 8 bases clipped from V and 7 bases from J, the junction kept 13 bases outside the gene matches. The CDR3 DNA sequence: TGCAGCACCCATGACAGGGACGGAGGGACCCAGTACTTC. This encodes CSTHDRDGGTQYF.

This clonotype came up once. The rearrangement links TRBV12-3 or TRBV12-4 to TRBJ1-6, with unresolved D. CDR3 length: 13 amino acids. Trimming took off 8 bases at V and 14 bases at J, with 19 bases between the two ends. As DNA, the CDR3 is TGTGCCAGCGCTTCGACCGGCCCCCAAACCCTCCACTTT. Amino acids: CASASTGPQTLHF.

V gene TRBV4-2 combines with J gene TRBJ2-2; D is possibly TRBD2 (6 bases). Trimming shortened V by 5 bases and J by 6 bases, and 16 bases separated the two germline ends. The CDR3 has 15 residues. CDR1 is LGHNA and CDR2 is YNFKEQ in the germline V gene. CDR3 sequence reads: CASSGPKWGAGELFF. The CDR3 nucleotides read TGTGCCAGCAGCGGCCCAAAATGGGGGGCCGGGGAGCTGTTTTTT.

V is TRBV5-1 and J is TRBJ2-5, with D uncertain. With 0 bases removed from V and 3 bases from J, the gap between germline ends came to 6 bases. CDR3 length equals 13 residues. CDR1 is SGHRS and CDR2 is YFSETQ in the germline V gene. The CDR3 coding sequence is TGCGCCAGCAGCTTGGCCCGAAAAGAGACCCAGTACTTC. It yields the protein CASSLARKETQYF.